The sequence of this T cell receptor (beta chain) was determined in a study of early T cells in non-severe SARS-CoV-2 infection. Individual cDNA molecules were tagged with unique molecular identifiers. TCRdb reprocessed the 5' RACE reads with MiXCR, giving one entry per CDR3 protein. The sample lists about 98,000 distinct CDR3 sequences, roughly 9.6% occurring once. V was clipped by 7 bases and J by 4 bases; unmatched bases: 9. The CDR3 has 18 amino acids. Germline V gene sequence: CDR1 SNHLY, CDR2 FYNNEI. The sequencing sample was made of whole blood. This sequence originates from an adult who was a healthcare worker with PCR-confirmed SARS-CoV-2 infection or an uninfected control (not recorded which). V is TRBV2 and J is TRBJ2-6; 14 bases align to TRBD2. CDR3: CASTLTSGRAAGANVLTF. In DNA form, the CDR3 reads TGTGCCAGCACCTTGACTAGCGGGAGGGCCGCGGGGGCCAACGTCCTGACTTTC.